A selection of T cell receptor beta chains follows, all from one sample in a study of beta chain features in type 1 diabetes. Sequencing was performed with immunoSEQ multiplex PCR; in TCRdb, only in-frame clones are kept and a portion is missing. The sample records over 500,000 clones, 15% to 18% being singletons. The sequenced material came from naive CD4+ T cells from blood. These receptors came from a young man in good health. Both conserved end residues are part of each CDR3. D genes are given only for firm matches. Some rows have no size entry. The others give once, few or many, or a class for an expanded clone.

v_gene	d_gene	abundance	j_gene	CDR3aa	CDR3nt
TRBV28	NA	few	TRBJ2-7	CASRPPAAEQYF	TGTGCCAGCAGACCGCCCGCGGCCGAGCAGTACTTC
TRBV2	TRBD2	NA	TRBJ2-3	CASSETSGIPDTQYF	TGTGCCAGCAGCGAAACTAGCGGGATTCCAGATACGCAGTATTTT
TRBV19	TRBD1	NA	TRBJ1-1	CASSSRQGSNTEAFF	TGTGCCAGTAGTTCAAGACAGGGTTCGAACACTGAAGCTTTCTTT
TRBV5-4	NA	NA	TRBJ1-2	CASSLVSNYGYTF	TGTGCCAGCAGCCTAGTCTCTAACTATGGCTACACCTTC
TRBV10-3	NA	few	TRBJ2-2	CAISVIEGYTGELFF	TGTGCCATCAGTGTCATCGAAGGGTACACCGGGGAGCTGTTTTTT
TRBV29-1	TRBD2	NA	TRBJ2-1	CSVLPGLASHEQFF	TGCAGCGTCCTACCGGGACTAGCGTCCCATGAGCAGTTCTTC
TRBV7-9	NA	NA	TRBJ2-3	CASSLQGGGDTQYF	TGTGCCAGCAGCCTCCAAGGTGGGGGAGATACGCAGTATTTT
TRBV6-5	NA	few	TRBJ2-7	CASSYSNTGVYEQYF	TGTGCCAGCAGTTACTCGAATACGGGGGTCTACGAGCAGTACTTC
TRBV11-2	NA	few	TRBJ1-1	CASSSDGQLNTEAFF	TGTGCCAGCAGCTCAGACGGACAGTTGAACACTGAAGCTTTCTTT
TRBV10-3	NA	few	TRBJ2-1	CAISEAGGKVVADPNEQFF	TGTGCCATCAGTGAGGCAGGGGGGAAAGTTGTTGCTGACCCCAATGAGCAGTTCTTC
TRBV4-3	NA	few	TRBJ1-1	CASSQDLGVSTEAFF	TGCGCCAGCAGCCAAGATCTTGGGGTGAGCACTGAAGCTTTCTTT
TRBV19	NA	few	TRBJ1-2	CASSIGAGYTF	TGTGCCAGTAGTATCGGGGCTGGCTACACCTTC
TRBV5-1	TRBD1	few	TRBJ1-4	CASSPGQTNEKLFF	TGCGCCAGCAGTCCGGGACAGACTAATGAAAAACTGTTTTTT
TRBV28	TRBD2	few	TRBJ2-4	CATESGRAFFDF	TGTGCCACCGAGAGCGGGAGGGCCTTCTTCGACTTC
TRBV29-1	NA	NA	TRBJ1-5	CSAEVGNQPQHF	TGCAGCGCAGAGGTAGGGAATCAGCCCCAGCATTTT
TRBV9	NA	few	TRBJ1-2	CASSVGQGHNYGYTF	TGTGCCAGCAGCGTAGGGCAGGGCCATAACTATGGCTACACCTTC